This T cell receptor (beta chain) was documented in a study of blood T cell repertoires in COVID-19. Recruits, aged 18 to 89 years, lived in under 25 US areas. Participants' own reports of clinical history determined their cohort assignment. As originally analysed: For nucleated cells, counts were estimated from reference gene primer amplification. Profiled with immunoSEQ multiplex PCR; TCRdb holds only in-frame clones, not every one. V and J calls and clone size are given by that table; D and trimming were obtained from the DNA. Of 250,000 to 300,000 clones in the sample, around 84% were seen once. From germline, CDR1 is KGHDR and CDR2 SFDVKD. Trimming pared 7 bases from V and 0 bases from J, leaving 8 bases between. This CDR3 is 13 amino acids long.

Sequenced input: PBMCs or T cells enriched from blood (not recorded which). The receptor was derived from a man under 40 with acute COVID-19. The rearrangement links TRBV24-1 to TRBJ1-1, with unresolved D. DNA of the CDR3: TGTGCCACCAGGGCGGATATGAACACTGAAGCTTTCTTT. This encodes CATRADMNTEAFF.